The 9 T cell receptor beta chains presented below share a single source sample, sequenced in a study of blood T cell repertoires in COVID-19 (dated by TCRdb to between 2020 and 2021). The method behind the library was the immunoSEQ multiplex PCR assay. Imported from immuneACCESS, the table was reduced by TCRdb to in-frame sequences with V and J called. These copies leave out some clones; in studies compared against another copy, an unresolved V gene accounts for under half, and the cause of the remainder is not known. This sample lists some 200,000 clones; 70% to 90% were detected once. Roughly 2.8% of the sample comes from the top ten. Sequenced material: peripheral blood. The receptors were gathered from a man aged 45 to 65 who had recovered from COVID-19.

This chain links TRBV5-4 with TRBJ2-1; 11 nucleotides align to TRBD1. Germline V gives CDR1 SGHNT, CDR2 YYREEE (reference sequence). The CDR3 length is 16 residues. Trimming took 3 bases from V and 7 from J; bases not matched to a gene: 9. The CDR3 DNA reads as TGTGCCAGCAGCTCTGCCGGGACAGGGGGGGAGAATGAGCAGTTCTTC. Its protein is CASSSAGTGGENEQFF.

The chain is built from TRBV5-1 and TRBJ1-2; possible D gene TRBD1, 6 bases. Germline V gene lookup returns CDR1 SGHRS and CDR2 YFSETQ. The CDR3 has 16 residues. With 1 base removed from V and 3 bases from J, the gap between germline ends came to 16 bases. The DNA for the CDR3 is TGCGCCAGCAGCTTGACAGGGCCCCCAGTAGACTATGGCTACACCTTC. It codes for CASSLTGPPVDYGYTF.

The chain combines TRBV6-5 with TRBJ2-1; 10 bases are shared with TRBD2. The CDR3 length is 15 residues. From germline, CDR1 is MNHEY and CDR2 SVGAGI. J gave up 2 bases and V 4 bases, and 2 bases lay outside the gene matches. The CDR3 DNA is TGTGCCAGCAGTTCTCTAGCGGGAGCCTACAATGAGCAGTTCTTC. It translates to CASSSLAGAYNEQFF.

The chain employs TRBV24-1 and TRBJ1-2; a possible D gene is TRBD1 (6 bases). Germline V CDR1 and CDR2: KGHDR, SFDVKD. V was clipped by 0 bases and J by 5 bases, with 12 bases between them. The CDR3 sequence is 15 residues long. The CDR3 coding sequence is TGTGCCACCAGTGATTTGCAGGGGCTTTTTTATGGCTACACCTTC. This translates into CATSDLQGLFYGYTF.

The CDR3 is CASNHSKAATNEKLFF. The CDR3 DNA reads as TGTGCCAGCAATCATTCCAAGGCGGCAACTAATGAAAAACTGTTTTTT. This chain joins TRBV27 and TRBJ1-4; no clear D. The CDR3 length is 16 residues. V shed 7 bases and J shed 0 bases, with 15 bases lying between them. The V gene's germline CDR1 is MNHEY and CDR2 SMNVEV (reference sequence).

CDR3 DNA sequence: TGTGCCAGTAGAACCGGGACAGGGAGGGTGAATGAGCAGTTCTTC. It codes for CASRTGTGRVNEQFF. The rearrangement uses TRBV19 and TRBJ2-1; 9 nucleotides match TRBD1. J gave up 7 bases and V 6 bases, and 10 bases lay outside the gene matches. The CDR3 has 15 residues. Germline assignment: CDR1 LNHDA and CDR2 SQIVND (reference sequence).

The J gene is TRBJ2-1, the V gene TRBV28, with 8 bases fitting TRBD1. The CDR3 totals 15 residues. The V and J ends lost 5 bases and 6 bases, in that order; junction bases with no gene match: 9. Germline CDR1 and CDR2: MDHEN and SYDVKM. In DNA, the CDR3 is TGTGCCAGCAGTCGACAGGGGACCCCCTTCAATGAGCAGTTCTTC. It encodes CASSRQGTPFNEQFF.

The genes are TRBV18 and TRBJ2-1, with TRBD2 identical over 9 bases. The CDR3 totals 16 residues. Per germline, CDR1 KGHSH and CDR2 LQKENI. After removal of 6 bases from V and 5 bases from J, the junction contained 11 bases not matched to a gene. CDR3 loop: CASSAGGASGHNEQFF. CDR3 DNA sequence: TGTGCCAGCTCCGCGGGGGGGGCTAGCGGGCACAATGAGCAGTTCTTC.

This chain uses TRBV30 with TRBJ2-7; 9 bases line up with TRBD2. With V trimmed by 4 bases and J by 1 base, 5 bases remained unmatched. Germline CDR1 reads GTSNPN; CDR2 reads SVGIG (reference sequence). The CDR3 is made up of 14 amino acids. In DNA, the CDR3 is TGTGCCTGGAAGCTAGCGGGACTTTCCTACGAGCAGTACTTC. Its protein is CAWKLAGLSYEQYF.